The next 30 T cell receptor beta chains were all read from a single sample in a study of CD8 T cells in ankylosing spondylitis. TCRdb re-called the 5' RACE reads with MiXCR, one entry per CDR3 protein. The table lists under 200,000 distinct CDR3 sequences, 9.8% of them singletons, with about 15% in the top ten. Sequencing input: blood, either unsorted or a sorted T cell fraction (not recorded which). The receptor source for this set is a female donor with ankylosing spondylitis or in good health (not recorded which).

J is TRBJ1-5 and V is TRBV12-3 or TRBV12-4, with D hard to call. This CDR3 has 13 residues. Trimming took 7 bases from V and 2 from J, leaving 9 bases between them. The CDR3 reads CASTPGGNQPQHF. The CDR3 nucleotides are TGTGCCAGCACCCCTGGGGGCAATCAGCCCCAGCATTTT.

The chain joins TRBV10-3 to TRBJ2-7; the D gene is possibly TRBD1 (5 bases). The germline CDR1 and CDR2 sequences are ENHRY and SYGVKD. The V end lost 2 bases, the J end lost 2 bases, and 10 bases lay between the germline ends. This CDR3 spans 14 amino acids. CDR3 protein: CAISEVGATYEQYF. CDR3 nucleotide sequence: TGTGCCATCAGTGAGGTAGGGGCGACCTACGAGCAGTACTTC.

In its sample, this clonotype was seen a few times. This chain links TRBV4-3 with TRBJ2-2; a weak D match, TRBD1 (7 bases). Trimming took off 1 base at V and 6 bases at J, with 9 bases between the two ends. The CDR3 extends over 14 amino acids. Germline V CDR1 and CDR2: LGHNA, YSLEER. CDR3 nucleotides: TGCGCCAGCAGCCAAGCCAGGGGGGCCGGGGAGCTGTTTTTT. Translation gives CASSQARGAGELFF.

In this sample, this clonotype turned up a few times. The chain uses TRBV20-1 and TRBJ2-1, with TRBD2 identical over 12 bases. The germline V gene encodes CDR1 DFQATT and CDR2 SNEGSKA (reference sequence). V shed 3 bases, J shed 5 bases, and the junction held 8 bases outside the gene matches. The CDR3 totals 16 residues. The CDR3 DNA reads as TGCAGTGCTAGGTCCCCTAGCGGGAGGGCCGACAATGAGCAGTTCTTC. Encoded protein: CSARSPSGRADNEQFF.

This clonotype was counted a few times. The rearrangement uses TRBV20-1 and TRBJ2-3; D remains ambiguous. CDR1 and CDR2 (germline): DFQATT, SNEGSKA (reference sequence). V lost 8 bases, J lost 6 bases, and 9 bases lay in between. CDR3 size: 10 residues. CDR3 sequence reads: CSCQRDTQYF. In DNA form, the CDR3 reads TGCAGTTGCCAGAGGGATACGCAGTATTTT.

By its share, this clonotype is medium-sized. V usage is TRBV20-1 and J usage is TRBJ1-4, with D possibly TRBD1 on 5 matching bases. Looked up from germline, CDR1 is DFQATT and CDR2 is SNEGSKA (reference sequence). The length of the CDR3 is 19 residues. Trimming took off 3 bases at V and 0 bases at J, with 23 bases between the two ends. CDR3 sequence (DNA): TGCAGTGCTAGTGATGCCTGGGGAGACAGCTATGCAACTAATGAAAAACTGTTTTTT. Its translation is CSASDAWGDSYATNEKLFF.

This clonotype has more than one count but fewer than ten. V is TRBV27 and J is TRBJ2-1; the D gene is possibly TRBD2 (7 bases). Germline lookup yields CDR1 MNHEY and CDR2 SMNVEV (reference sequence). The CDR3 length is 12 residues. The V end was cut by 8 bases, the J end by 9 bases, with 14 bases between. CDR3 coding DNA: TGTGCCAGCGGGGGGGCTAGCGGTGAGCAGTTCTTC. Translating gives CASGGASGEQFF.

This clonotype showed up just a few times. The rearrangement uses TRBV27 and TRBJ1-1, with D possibly being TRBD1 (6 bases). Trimming stripped 2 bases from V and 0 bases from J, with 13 bases between. Germline lookup yields CDR1 MNHEY and CDR2 SMNVEV (reference sequence). This CDR3 region has 16 residues. Here the CDR3 reads CASSLIGGGVNTEAFF. Written as DNA, the CDR3 is TGTGCCAGCAGTTTAATCGGGGGCGGGGTGAACACTGAAGCTTTCTTT.

This clonotype has more than one count but fewer than ten. This chain joins TRBV20-1 and TRBJ2-1; 11 bases agree with TRBD2. CDR3 size: 20 residues. The V gene's germline CDR1 is DFQATT and CDR2 SNEGSKA (reference sequence). V lost 3 bases, J lost 13 bases, and 29 bases stayed unmatched. The CDR3 spells CSARRDLSGSGLAGGQRQFF. The CDR3 coding sequence is TGCAGTGCTAGGCGAGACCTCTCCGGAAGTGGGCTAGCGGGAGGCCAACGTCAGTTCTTC.

This clonotype has only a few counts. V usage is TRBV7-6 and J usage is TRBJ1-2; 7 bases fit TRBD1. The V segment lost 3 bases and the J segment 6 bases; nucleotides outside the gene matches: 1. This CDR3 spans 12 amino acids. The germline gives CDR1 SGHVS, CDR2 FNYEAQ. The CDR3 protein is CASSFTGDGYTF. The CDR3 nucleotides are TGTGCCAGCAGCTTTACAGGGGATGGCTACACCTTC.

This clonotype was found a few times. At one of its ends the junction is not consistent with the germline gene, which may arise from a read error. The chain employs TRBV7-9 and TRBJ2-7; D not certain. This CDR3 comprises 14 residues. From germline, CDR1 is SEHNR and CDR2 FQNEAQ (reference sequence). CDR3 protein: CASSFEGKDPDTDF. In DNA form, the CDR3 reads TGTGCCAGCAGCTTCGAAGGGAAGGATCCTGATACGGACTTC.

This clonotype was counted ten times or more. The chain links TRBV11-2 to TRBJ2-1; D is undetermined. The CDR3 extends over 10 amino acids. Trimming shortened V by 5 bases and J by 7 bases, and 3 bases separated the two germline ends. Germline V CDR1 and CDR2: SGHAT, FQNNGV. CDR3 nucleotides: TGTGCCAGCAGCATAAATGAGCAGTTCTTC. Amino acids: CASSINEQFF.

V usage is TRBV12-3 or TRBV12-4 and J usage is TRBJ2-1; 7 bases fit TRBD2. The CDR3 has 15 residues. V was pared by 1 base and J by 2 bases, with 2 bases of the junction left unmatched. The CDR3 here is CASSLGTRAYNEQFF. The CDR3 DNA reads TGTGCCAGCAGTTTAGGGACTAGGGCCTACAATGAGCAGTTCTTC.

The chain has TRBV7-9 and TRBJ2-1; D ambiguous. Germline-derived CDR1 and CDR2 are SEHNR and FQNEAQ (reference sequence). Trimming stripped 0 bases from V and 15 bases from J, with 12 bases between. CDR3 length equals 12 residues. The CDR3: CASSLARSVGFF. CDR3 bases: TGTGCCAGCAGCTTAGCGAGGTCTGTCGGGTTCTTC. Variable domain in full (rest from reference TRBV7-9 and TRBJ2-1): DTGVSQNPRHKITKRGQNVTFRCDPISEHNRLYWYRQTLGQGPEFLTYFQNEAQLEKSRLLSDRFSAERPKGSFSTLEIQRTEQGDSAMYLCASSLARSVGFFGPGTRLTVL.

Only a few counts were recorded for this clonotype. The chain combines TRBV4-3 with TRBJ2-7; 7 nucleotides agree with TRBD2. Per the germline V gene, CDR1 is LGHNA and CDR2 is YSLEER. The V gene end was trimmed by 1 base and the J gene end by 4 bases; junction bases not matched to a gene: 7. The CDR3 is 15 amino acids. CDR3 sequence reads: CASSQGWGGKYEQYF. As DNA, the CDR3 is TGCGCCAGCAGCCAAGGTTGGGGGGGGAAGTACGAGCAGTACTTC.

The DNA for the CDR3 is TGTGCCAGTCGACACGCAGGGTTGGAAGGTAGAAAAAGTGGCTACACCTTC. Residues: CASRHAGLEGRKSGYTF. The rearrangement joins TRBV19 to TRBJ1-2, with a weak D call TRBD1 (5 bases). V dropped 8 bases and J dropped 7 bases, with 29 bases sitting between them. CDR3 length: 17 amino acids. Germline V lookup: CDR1 LNHDA, CDR2 SQIVND (reference sequence).

The rearrangement uses TRBV12-3 or TRBV12-4 and TRBJ2-2; the D gene could be TRBD1 or TRBD2 (5 bases each). This CDR3 spans 13 amino acids. V was cut by 3 bases and J by 6 bases, with 8 bases left in between. The CDR3 sequence is CASSLGVSGELFF. CDR3 DNA sequence: TGTGCCAGCAGTTTGGGGGTTTCCGGGGAGCTGTTTTTT.

This clonotype came up a few times. The V and J genes are TRBV14 and TRBJ1-1; D is uncertain. Per the germline V gene, CDR1 is SGHDN and CDR2 is FVKESK. The CDR3 loop spans 12 amino acids. Trimming removed 3 bases from V and 4 bases from J, with 6 bases in between. The CDR3 region is CASSHSSTEAFF. The CDR3 DNA follows: TGTGCCAGCAGCCACAGTAGCACTGAAGCTTTCTTT.

This clonotype showed up just a few times. The chain couples TRBV27 to TRBJ2-2; weak D call: TRBD2 (6 bases). CDR1 and CDR2 from the germline V gene are MNHEY and SMNVEV (reference sequence). CDR3 length: 12 amino acids. Trimming removed 6 bases at V and 6 bases at J, with 8 bases between. This chain's CDR3 is CASREGSGELFF. The CDR3, as DNA: TGTGCCAGCAGGGAGGGGTCCGGGGAGCTGTTTTTT.

The chain is built from TRBV24-1 and TRBJ2-3, with D unresolved. V lost 1 base and J 0 bases, leaving 7 bases between the germline ends. The CDR3 is 15 residues long. Germline V gene sequence: CDR1 KGHDR, CDR2 SFDVKD. The CDR3 coding sequence is TGTGCCACCAGTGATTTCAAGGGTAGCACAGATACGCAGTATTTT. Translation: CATSDFKGSTDTQYF.

V usage is TRBV9 and J usage is TRBJ2-5; TRBD2 agrees at 8 bases. The CDR3 is 15 amino acids. J lost 5 bases, V lost 4 bases, and 10 bases had no gene match. Looked up from germline, CDR1 is SGDLS and CDR2 is YYNGEE. CDR3 amino acids: CASSFSGGMRETQYF. The CDR3 DNA reads as TGTGCCAGCAGCTTCTCGGGAGGGATGCGGGAGACCCAGTACTTC.

The chain uses TRBV5-6 and TRBJ2-7; tentatively, D is TRBD1 or TRBD2 (5 bases each). Per germline, CDR1 SGHDT and CDR2 YYEEEE. V dropped 4 bases and J dropped 5 bases, with 22 bases sitting between them. The length of the CDR3 is 16 residues. CDR3 DNA: TGTGCCAGCAGCCTCCTCATGAGTGGGGGTATGGACGAGCAGTACTTC. Protein: CASSLLMSGGMDEQYF.

V is TRBV15 and J is TRBJ2-1, with 9 bases matching TRBD2. The CDR3 is made up of 17 amino acids. J was trimmed by 7 bases and V by 3 bases; bases with no gene match: 13. Germline assignment: CDR1 LNHNV and CDR2 YYDKDF (reference sequence). CDR3 coding DNA: TGTGCCACCAGCAGCTCCTGGTTGGCTAGCGGGACAAATGAGCAGTTCTTC. Translating gives CATSSSWLASGTNEQFF.

This chain joins TRBV3-1 and TRBJ1-1; no clear D. Deletions cut 2 bases from V and 8 bases from J, with 12 bases between. The V gene's germline CDR1 is LGHDT and CDR2 YNNKEL (reference sequence). The CDR3 has 13 residues. This CDR3 reads CASSQSPRREAFF. The CDR3, as DNA: TGTGCCAGCAGCCAATCCCCACGGAGGGAAGCTTTCTTT.

This clonotype showed up many times. This chain uses TRBV24-1 with TRBJ2-1, with D hard to call. The CDR3 spans 13 residues. V lost 3 bases and J 9 bases, leaving 11 bases between the germline ends. Germline CDR1 is KGHDR and CDR2 is SFDVKD. Written as DNA, the CDR3 is TGTGCCACCAGTGATCTCAGTTGGGGTGAGCAGTTCTTC. It is translated as CATSDLSWGEQFF.

The CDR3 sequence is CASSRPHYNEQFF. The CDR3 bases are TGCGCCAGCAGCCGACCACATTACAATGAGCAGTTCTTC. The chain links TRBV4-1 to TRBJ2-1, with D hard to call. Germline V gene data show CDR1 as MGHRA and CDR2 as YSYEKL. Trimming took 4 bases from V and 4 from J, leaving 8 bases between them. The CDR3 length is 13 residues.

This clonotype has more than one count but fewer than ten. V usage is TRBV5-4 and J usage is TRBJ2-5; TRBD2 agrees at 9 bases. The CDR3 has 14 amino acids. V lost 3 bases and J lost 3; bases outside the gene matches: 3. Germline V lookup: CDR1 SGHNT, CDR2 YYREEE (reference sequence). The chain's CDR3 is CASSSSSGKETQYF. The CDR3 bases are TGTGCCAGCAGCTCCTCTAGCGGGAAAGAGACCCAGTACTTC.

The V and J genes are TRBV4-2 and TRBJ1-2; 7 bases match TRBD1. The V gene end was trimmed by 0 bases and the J gene end by 4 bases; junction bases not matched to a gene: 5. The CDR3 sequence is 15 residues long. Germline CDR1 LGHNA, CDR2 YNFKEQ. The CDR3 is CASSQDTGEVYGYTF. DNA of the CDR3: TGTGCCAGCAGCCAAGATACAGGGGAGGTCTATGGCTACACCTTC.

The V gene is TRBV2, the J gene TRBJ1-1; D not certain. Germline CDR1 is SNHLY and CDR2 is FYNNEI. This CDR3 comprises 13 residues. V gave up 10 bases and J gave up 1 base, with 13 bases separating them. CDR3 loop: CAIYPTGNTEAFF. The CDR3 region has the DNA TGTGCCATCTACCCGACCGGGAACACTGAAGCTTTCTTT. Using reference TRBV2 and TRBJ1-1 for the parts outside the CDR3, the full variable domain is EPEVTQTPSHQVTQMGQEVILRCVPISNHLYFYWYRQILGQKVEFLVSFYNNEISEKSEIFDDQFSVERPDGSNFTLKIRSTKLEDSAMYFCAIYPTGNTEAFFGQGTRLTVV.

This clonotype was picked up many times. The chain uses TRBV23-1 and TRBJ2-3; TRBD1 agrees at 7 bases. TRBV23-1 has ORF status, its function being uncertain. V shed 4 bases, J shed 0 bases, and the junction held 4 bases outside the gene matches. The CDR3 loop spans 15 amino acids. The CDR3 reads CASSRDRLSTDTQYF. The CDR3 coding sequence is TGCGCCAGCAGTCGGGACAGATTAAGCACAGATACGCAGTATTTT.